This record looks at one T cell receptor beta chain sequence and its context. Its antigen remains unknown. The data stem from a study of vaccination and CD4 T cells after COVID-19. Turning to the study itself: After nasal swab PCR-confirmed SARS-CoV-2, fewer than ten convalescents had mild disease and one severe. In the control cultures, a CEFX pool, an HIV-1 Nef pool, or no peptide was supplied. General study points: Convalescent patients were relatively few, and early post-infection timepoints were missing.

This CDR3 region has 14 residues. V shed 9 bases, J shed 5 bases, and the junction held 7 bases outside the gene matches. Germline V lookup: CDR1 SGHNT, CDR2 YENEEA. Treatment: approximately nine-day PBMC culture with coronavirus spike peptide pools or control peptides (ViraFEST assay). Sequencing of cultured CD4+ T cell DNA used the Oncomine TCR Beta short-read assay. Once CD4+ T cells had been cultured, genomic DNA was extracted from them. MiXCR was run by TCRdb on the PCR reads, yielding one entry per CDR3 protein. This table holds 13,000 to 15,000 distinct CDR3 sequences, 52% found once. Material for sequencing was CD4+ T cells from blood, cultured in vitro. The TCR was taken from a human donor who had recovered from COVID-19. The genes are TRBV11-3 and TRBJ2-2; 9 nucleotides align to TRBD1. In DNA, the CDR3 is TGTGCCAGTAAAACCGGGACAGGGACCGGGGAGCTGTTTTTT. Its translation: CASKTGTGTGELFF.